A selection of T cell receptor beta chains follows, all from one sample in a study of beta chain features in type 1 diabetes. The repertoire was sequenced with immunoSEQ multiplex PCR; TCRdb's copy has only in-frame clones and lacks some. The sample consists of 430,000 or so clones, over 9.5% of them appearing once. The sequencing input was naive CD4+ T cells from blood. Source of these receptors: a woman younger than 35 in good health. CDR3s include the opening cysteine and the closing phenylalanine or tryptophan. A D gene is named only where the DNA matches it firmly. Clone sizes are given selectively: once, few, many, or a class where the clone is expanded.

clone_size cdr3_length d_call j_call v_call cdr3_aa cdr3_nt
few 18 TRBD2 TRBJ2-5 TRBV5-1 CASSATGTSGGAGETQYF TGCGCCAGCAGCGCCACCGGGACTAGCGGGGGGGCCGGAGAGACCCAGTACTTC
few 13 . TRBJ2-1 TRBV5-1 CASRRGTLENFFF TGCGCCAGCAGGAGGGGGACTCTCGAGAACTTCTTCTTC
few 16 . TRBJ1-5 TRBV7-9 CASSLGAGGGNQPQHF TGTGCCAGCAGCTTGGGAGCCGGAGGGGGCAATCAGCCCCAGCATTTT
few 15 . TRBJ2-3 TRBV7-8 CASSLVRLRTDTQYF TGTGCCAGCAGCTTAGTACGCCTACGCACAGATACGCAGTATTTT
. 14 . TRBJ2-7 TRBV19 CASSFTGRTYEQYF TGTGCCAGTAGTTTCACCGGCAGAACCTACGAGCAGTACTTC
. 12 . TRBJ2-7 TRBV14 CASSLSSTGQYF TGTGCCAGCAGCCTCTCGTCTACTGGGCAGTACTTC
few 13 . TRBJ2-3 TRBV25-1 CASSGWGRDTQYF TGTGCCAGCAGTGGGTGGGGAAGGGATACGCAGTATTTT
few 16 TRBD2 TRBJ2-1 TRBV7-2 CASSSRSGMSYNEQFF TGTGCCAGCAGCTCGCGTAGCGGGATGTCCTACAATGAGCAGTTCTTC
few 16 . TRBJ2-7 TRBV30 CAWNNGVGGGSYEQYF TGTGCCTGGAACAACGGGGTAGGGGGAGGCTCCTACGAGCAGTACTTC
few 15 TRBD2 TRBJ2-5 TRBV18 CASSGLAGPQETQYF TGTGCCAGCTCCGGACTAGCGGGACCCCAAGAGACCCAGTACTTC
. 16 TRBD2 TRBJ2-3 TRBV7-3 CASSPPPSGGVDTQYF TGTGCCAGCAGCCCCCCTCCTAGCGGGGGGGTTGATACGCAGTATTTT
. 13 TRBD1 TRBJ2-7 TRBV29-1 CSVEGQGFHEQYF TGCAGCGTTGAAGGACAGGGGTTTCACGAGCAGTACTTC
. 14 . TRBJ2-1 TRBV7-6 CASSQRLGDNEQFF TGTGCCAGCAGCCAACGACTAGGAGACAATGAGCAGTTCTTC
few 13 . TRBJ2-5 TRBV7-9 CASRKRVEETQYF TGTGCCAGCAGAAAAAGGGTGGAGGAGACCCAGTACTTC
. 13 . TRBJ1-1 TRBV7-9 CASSRKRDTEAFF TGTGCCAGCAGCCGTAAGAGAGACACTGAAGCTTTCTTT
. 17 . TRBJ2-1 TRBV5-6 CASSLFGGAVEYNEQFF TGTGCCAGCAGCCTGTTCGGGGGCGCGGTCGAGTACAATGAGCAGTTCTTC
. 16 TRBD1 TRBJ2-5 TRBV18 CASSEPLRDREKTQYF TGTGCCAGCTCCGAGCCCCTCCGGGACAGGGAGAAGACCCAGTACTTC
few 14 . TRBJ2-5 TRBV7-3 CASSLNGWKETQYF TGTGCCAGCAGCTTAAACGGATGGAAAGAGACCCAGTACTTC
. 13 . TRBJ2-7 TRBV2 CASKVDSSYEQYF TGTGCCAGCAAAGTGGACAGCTCCTACGAGCAGTACTTC
. 16 . TRBJ2-6 TRBV7-2 CASSLVTVAGANVLTF TGTGCCAGCAGCTTAGTGACAGTGGCTGGGGCCAACGTCCTGACTTTC
. 16 . TRBJ2-3 TRBV4-3 CASSQGADRGTDTQYF TGCGCCAGCAGCCAAGGGGCGGACCGAGGGACAGATACGCAGTATTTT
few 14 . TRBJ1-5 TRBV7-2 CASSLRVSNQPQHF TGTGCCAGCAGCTTGAGGGTTAGCAATCAGCCCCAGCATTTT
few 11 . TRBJ2-3 TRBV25-1 CASSQTDTQYF TGTGCCAGCAGTCAAACAGATACGCAGTATTTT
. 14 TRBD1 TRBJ1-2 TRBV30 CAWREPGTGAFYTF TGTGCCTGGAGGGAACCCGGGACAGGGGCTTTTTACACCTTC
few 14 TRBD2 TRBJ2-7 TRBV9 CASSVGEGPYEQYF TGTGCCAGCAGCGTAGGGGAGGGCCCCTACGAGCAGTACTTC
few 16 . TRBJ1-6 TRBV4-1 CASSLQGQSYNSPLHF TGCGCCAGCAGCTTACAGGGCCAGTCCTATAATTCACCCCTCCACTTT
. 14 TRBD1 TRBJ1-5 TRBV6-5 CASSSTGGGQPQHF TGTGCCAGCAGTTCCACAGGGGGCGGCCAGCCCCAGCATTTT
few 13 TRBD1 TRBJ1-1 TRBV29-1 CSVVGTGKNEAFF TGCAGCGTTGTGGGGACAGGGAAGAATGAAGCTTTCTTT
. 12 TRBD1 TRBJ2-4 TRBV2 CASSQGVDIQYF TGTGCCAGCAGCCAGGGGGTAGACATTCAGTACTTC
. 14 . TRBJ2-1 TRBV6-5 CASSNPTPRDKQFF TGTGCCAGCAGCAACCCTACCCCCCGGGACAAGCAGTTCTTC
few 13 . TRBJ2-5 TRBV4-3 CASSQGRLETQYF TGCGCCAGCAGCCAAGGCCGGTTGGAGACCCAGTACTTC
. 14 . TRBJ1-2 TRBV5-4 CASSFEPSPYGYTF TGTGCCAGCAGCTTTGAACCAAGCCCCTATGGCTACACCTTC
few 13 . TRBJ2-1 TRBV7-2 CASSLWLDNEQFF TGTGCCAGCAGCTTATGGCTAGACAATGAGCAGTTCTTC
few 13 . TRBJ2-5 TRBV5-1 CASSPSGGETQYF TGCGCCAGCAGCCCGAGTGGAGGGGAGACCCAGTACTTC
. 15 . TRBJ2-1 TRBV9 CASSGRQYSYNEQFF TGTGCCAGCAGCGGCCGACAGTACTCCTACAATGAGCAGTTCTTC
few 14 TRBD2 TRBJ2-7 TRBV7-9 CASSLSGNSYEQYF TGTGCCAGCAGCTTAAGCGGGAACTCCTACGAGCAGTACTTC
. 14 . TRBJ2-5 TRBV11-2 CASSLGAQEETQYF TGTGCCAGCAGCTTAGGAGCCCAGGAGGAGACCCAGTACTTC
few 14 . TRBJ2-1 TRBV4-2 CASSPGRVRYEQFF TGTGCCAGCAGCCCGGGCAGGGTTAGGTATGAGCAGTTCTTC
. 15 . TRBJ1-1 TRBV7-9 CASSLLRDLTQEAFF TGTGCCAGCAGCTTATTGAGGGACCTAACACAAGAAGCTTTCTTT
few 14 . TRBJ1-4 TRBV5-1 CASSLGQRNEKLFF TGCGCCAGCAGTCTTGGACAGCGGAATGAAAAACTGTTTTTT
. 15 TRBD1 TRBJ2-3 TRBV18 CASSPPTGWEDTQYF TGTGCCAGCTCACCACCGACAGGGTGGGAAGATACGCAGTATTTT
. 14 . TRBJ1-2 TRBV4-1 CASSPRTGNYGYTF TGCGCCAGCAGCCCACGAACTGGCAACTATGGCTACACCTTC
. 13 . TRBJ1-6 TRBV7-3 CASSYNRVAVLHF TGTGCCAGCAGCTACAACAGGGTGGCGGTCCTCCACTTT
many 16 TRBD1 TRBJ1-1 TRBV30 CAWHRGRSWVNTEAFF TGTGCCTGGCACAGGGGCCGCTCCTGGGTGAACACTGAAGCTTTCTTT
. 12 . TRBJ2-5 TRBV7-2 CASSFRGETQYF TGTGCCAGCAGCTTTAGGGGAGAGACCCAGTACTTC
few 11 . TRBJ2-5 TRBV2 CASSVMGSQYF TGTGCCAGCAGTGTAATGGGATCCCAGTACTTC